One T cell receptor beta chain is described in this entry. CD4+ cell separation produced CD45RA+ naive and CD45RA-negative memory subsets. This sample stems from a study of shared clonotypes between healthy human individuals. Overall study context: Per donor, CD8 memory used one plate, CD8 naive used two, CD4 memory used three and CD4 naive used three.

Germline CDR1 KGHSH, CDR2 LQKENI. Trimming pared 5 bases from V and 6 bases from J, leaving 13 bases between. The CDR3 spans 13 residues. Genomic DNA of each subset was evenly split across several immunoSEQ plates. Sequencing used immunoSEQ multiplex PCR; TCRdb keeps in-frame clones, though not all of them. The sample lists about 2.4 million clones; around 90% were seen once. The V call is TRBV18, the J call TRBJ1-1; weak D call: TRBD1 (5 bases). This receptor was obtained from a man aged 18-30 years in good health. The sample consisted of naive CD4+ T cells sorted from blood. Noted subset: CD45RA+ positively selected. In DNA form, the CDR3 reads TGTGCCAGCTCAGAACAGGCTCCCCCTGAAGCTTTCTTT. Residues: CASSEQAPPEAFF.